Given below is one T cell receptor beta chain in context. Its cognate antigen is unknown. The data stem from a study of cytomegalovirus exposure and HLA in healthy donors. Deletions cut 4 bases from V and 0 bases from J, with 10 bases between. This CDR3 has 14 residues. Germline CDR1 reads SGHRS; CDR2 reads YFSETQ. Each of the donors was a healthy bone marrow donor. Study-level findings and limits: According to an earlier analysis, most TCR beta V segments yielded productive rearrangements about 87% or about 30% of the time. A later analysis reportedly identified an Asian-associated ancestry cluster as carrying fewer N-insertions than the approximately 670-donor mean.

60 Vbeta and 13 Jbeta primers were used in PCR. Libraries were prepared by immunoSEQ multiplex PCR; TCRdb keeps only in-frame clonotypes and omits some of them. The table shows 110,000 or so clones, with more than 70% occurring only once. Sequences were obtained from PBMCs. The sequence was collected from a man aged 50-59 years in good health and CMV-seropositive. The rearrangement links TRBV5-1 to TRBJ1-1, with TRBD1 as a possible D gene (6 bases). CDR3 coding DNA: TGCGCCAGCAGCCTACAGGGAATGAACACTGAAGCTTTCTTT. This encodes CASSLQGMNTEAFF.